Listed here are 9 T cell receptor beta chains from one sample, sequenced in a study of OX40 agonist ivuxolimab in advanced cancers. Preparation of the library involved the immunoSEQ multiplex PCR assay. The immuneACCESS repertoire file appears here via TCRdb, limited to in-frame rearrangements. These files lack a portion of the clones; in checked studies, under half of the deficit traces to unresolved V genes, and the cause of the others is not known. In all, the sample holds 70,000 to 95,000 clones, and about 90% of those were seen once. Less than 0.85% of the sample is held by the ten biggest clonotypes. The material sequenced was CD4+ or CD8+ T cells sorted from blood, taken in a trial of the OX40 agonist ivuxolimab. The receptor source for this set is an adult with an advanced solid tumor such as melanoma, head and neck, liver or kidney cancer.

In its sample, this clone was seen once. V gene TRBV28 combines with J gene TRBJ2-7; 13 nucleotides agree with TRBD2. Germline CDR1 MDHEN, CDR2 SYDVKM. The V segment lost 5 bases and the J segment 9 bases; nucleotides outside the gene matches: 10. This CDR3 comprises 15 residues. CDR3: CASSLPRTSGRVQYF. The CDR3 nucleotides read TGTGCCAGCAGTCTTCCCAGGACTAGCGGGAGAGTGCAGTACTTC.

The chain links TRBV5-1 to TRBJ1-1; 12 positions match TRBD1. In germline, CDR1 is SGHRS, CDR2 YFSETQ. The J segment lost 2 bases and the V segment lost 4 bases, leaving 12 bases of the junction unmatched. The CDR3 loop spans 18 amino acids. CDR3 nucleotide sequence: TGCGCCAGCAGCATCGGGACAGGGGGCGCGAGGGGCAACACTGAAGCTTTCTTT. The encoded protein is CASSIGTGGARGNTEAFF.

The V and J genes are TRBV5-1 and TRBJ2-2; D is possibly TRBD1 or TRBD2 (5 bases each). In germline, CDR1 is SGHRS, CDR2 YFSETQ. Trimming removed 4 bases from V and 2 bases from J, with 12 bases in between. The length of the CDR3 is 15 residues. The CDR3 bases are TGCGCCAGCAGCCCGGGACGGCCCAACACCGGGGAGCTGTTTTTT. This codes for CASSPGRPNTGELFF.

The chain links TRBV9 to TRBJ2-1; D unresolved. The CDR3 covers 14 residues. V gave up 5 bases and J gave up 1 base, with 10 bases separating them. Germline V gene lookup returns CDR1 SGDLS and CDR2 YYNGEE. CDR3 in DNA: TGTGCCAGCAGTACAATTAATTCCTACAATGAGCAGTTCTTC. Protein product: CASSTINSYNEQFF.

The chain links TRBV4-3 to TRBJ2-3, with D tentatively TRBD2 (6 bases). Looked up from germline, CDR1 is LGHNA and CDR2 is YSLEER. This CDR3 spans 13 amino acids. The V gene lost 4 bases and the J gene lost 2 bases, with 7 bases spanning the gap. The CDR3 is CASSLAVTDTQYF. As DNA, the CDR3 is TGCGCCAGCAGCCTAGCGGTCACAGATACGCAGTATTTT.

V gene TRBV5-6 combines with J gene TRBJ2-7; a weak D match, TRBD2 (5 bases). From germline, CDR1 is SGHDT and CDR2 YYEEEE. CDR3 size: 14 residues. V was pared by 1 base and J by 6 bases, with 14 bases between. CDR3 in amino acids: CASSLPGLISEQYF. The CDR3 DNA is TGTGCCAGCAGCTTGCCCGGACTCATAAGCGAGCAGTACTTC. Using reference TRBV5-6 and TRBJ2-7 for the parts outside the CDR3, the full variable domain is DAGVTQSPTHLIKTRGQQVTLRCSPKSGHDTVSWYQQALGQGPQFIFQYYEEEERQRGNFPDRFSGHQFPNYSSELNVNALLLGDSALYLCASSLPGLISEQYFGPGTRLTVT.

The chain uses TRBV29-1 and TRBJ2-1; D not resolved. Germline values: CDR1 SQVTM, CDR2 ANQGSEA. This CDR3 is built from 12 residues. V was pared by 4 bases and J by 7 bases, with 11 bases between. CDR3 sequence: CSVGPAQNEQFF. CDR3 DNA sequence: TGCAGCGTTGGGCCCGCCCAGAATGAGCAGTTCTTC.

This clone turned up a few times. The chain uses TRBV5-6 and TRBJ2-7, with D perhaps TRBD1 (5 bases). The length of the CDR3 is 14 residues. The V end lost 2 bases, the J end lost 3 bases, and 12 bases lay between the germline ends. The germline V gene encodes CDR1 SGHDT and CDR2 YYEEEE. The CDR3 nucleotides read TGTGCCAGCAGCTTCCAGGGATGGGGCTACGAGCAGTACTTC. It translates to CASSFQGWGYEQYF.

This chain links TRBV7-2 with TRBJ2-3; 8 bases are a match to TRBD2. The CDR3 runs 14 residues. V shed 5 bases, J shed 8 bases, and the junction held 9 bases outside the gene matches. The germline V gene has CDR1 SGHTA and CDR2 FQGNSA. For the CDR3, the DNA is TGTGCCAGCAGCCCCCGTAGCGGGACATTTACGCAGTATTTT. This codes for CASSPRSGTFTQYF.